This TCR beta chain was found in a study of chemoradiotherapy in HPV16-positive cancers (dated 2022 in TCRdb). Regarding the complete study: Functional T-cell assays on cells from a couple of HPV16-positive patients defined candidate HPV-specific T-cell clones and common TCR motifs. The study set out to ask whether T-cell immunity against the HPV oncoproteins E6 and E7 changes over the course of chemoradiotherapy and whether that immunity affects survival. TCR repertoires from over 80 patients with HPV-related cancers were then used to track the candidate HPV-specific TCRs and motifs.

Points the paper makes about the study in general: Only a couple of HPV16-positive patients were used to derive the functional definition of HPV-specific T cells, and the survival association was reported for HPV16-positive patients. Expansion of candidate HPV-specific clones and E7-related TCR motifs was observed in the tumor microenvironment during treatment, whereas no such expansion was observed for non-HPV-specific T cells. In HPV16-positive patients, expansion of HPV-responsive T cells during chemoradiotherapy was found to be associated with improved recurrence-free survival.

Repertoires were sampled repeatedly over the course of chemoradiotherapy so that clonal expansion in the tumor microenvironment could be followed. Taken from cysteine to phenylalanine, the CDR3 has 16 residues. Only CDR3 DNA is held: 48 bases, read in frame from base 1. V loses 4 bases, J loses 0 bases, and the germline ends lie 15 bases apart. CDR1 MNHEY and CDR2 SVGAGI are derived from the germline V gene. Comments on this clone: The target of this receptor is not known. No base quality values were provided; no much bigger clone lies one nucleotide off.

Library generation was performed with the immunoSEQ multiplex PCR assay. TCRdb provides this immuneACCESS table in a form limited to in-frame rearrangements. Some clones are lacking; in checked studies, under half of them reflect an unresolved V gene, and why the rest are absent is not known. The sample records about 5,000 clones, around 92% of which are singletons. The ten largest clones add up to 4.3% of the sample. The TCR comes from a human donor with HPV-associated anogenital cancer. The chain employs TRBV6-5 and TRBJ1-1, with the D gene call left open. The sample was collected from a patient who underwent chemoradiotherapy. CDR3 loop: CASSSTYTEMNTEAFF. The DNA reads as follows: TGTGCCAGCAGTTCTACCTACACGGAAATGAACACTGAAGCTTTCTTT.